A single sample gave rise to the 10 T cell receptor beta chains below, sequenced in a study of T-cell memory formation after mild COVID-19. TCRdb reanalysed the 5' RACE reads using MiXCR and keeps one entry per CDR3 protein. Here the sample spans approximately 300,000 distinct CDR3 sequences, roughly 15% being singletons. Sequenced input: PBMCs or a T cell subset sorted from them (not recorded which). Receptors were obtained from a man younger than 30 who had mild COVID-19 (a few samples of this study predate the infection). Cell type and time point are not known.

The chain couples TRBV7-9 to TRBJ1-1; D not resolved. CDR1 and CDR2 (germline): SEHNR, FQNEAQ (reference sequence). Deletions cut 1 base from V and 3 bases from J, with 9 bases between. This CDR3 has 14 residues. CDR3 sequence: CASSLVLTDTEAFF. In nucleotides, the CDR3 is TGTGCCAGCAGCTTAGTCTTAACGGACACTGAAGCTTTCTTT.

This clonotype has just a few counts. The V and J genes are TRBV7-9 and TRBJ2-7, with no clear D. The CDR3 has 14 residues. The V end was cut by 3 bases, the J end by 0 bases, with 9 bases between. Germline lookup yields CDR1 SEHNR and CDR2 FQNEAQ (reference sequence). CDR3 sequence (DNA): TGTGCCAGCAGCTTTGGCAGGACCTCCTACGAGCAGTACTTC. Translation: CASSFGRTSYEQYF.

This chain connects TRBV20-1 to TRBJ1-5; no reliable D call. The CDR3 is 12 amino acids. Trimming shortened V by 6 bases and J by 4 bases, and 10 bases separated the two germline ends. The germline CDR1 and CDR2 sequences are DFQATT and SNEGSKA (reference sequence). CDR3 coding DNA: TGCAGTGCATGGGCGGGGAATCAGCCCCAGCATTTT. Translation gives CSAWAGNQPQHF.

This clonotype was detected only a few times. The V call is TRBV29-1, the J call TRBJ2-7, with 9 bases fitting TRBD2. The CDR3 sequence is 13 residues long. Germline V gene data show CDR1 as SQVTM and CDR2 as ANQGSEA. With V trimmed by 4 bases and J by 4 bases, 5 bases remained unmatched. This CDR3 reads CSVGPSGVYEQYF. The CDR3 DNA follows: TGCAGCGTTGGGCCTAGCGGGGTATACGAGCAGTACTTC.

CDR3 in DNA: TGTGCCAGCGGGGGGACCGCCGGTGAGACCCAGTACTTC. It encodes CASGGTAGETQYF. V and J are TRBV2 and TRBJ2-5; the D gene is possibly TRBD2 (6 bases). Trimming pared 8 bases from V and 5 bases from J, leaving 15 bases between. The CDR3 is 13 residues long. Germline CDR1 is SNHLY and CDR2 is FYNNEI.

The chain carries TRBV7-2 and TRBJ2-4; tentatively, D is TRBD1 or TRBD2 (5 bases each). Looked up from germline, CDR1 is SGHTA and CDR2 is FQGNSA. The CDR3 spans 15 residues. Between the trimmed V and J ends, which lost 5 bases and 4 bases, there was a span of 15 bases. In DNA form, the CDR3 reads TGTGCCAGCAGCCTCCGAGGGACGGAAAAAAACATTCAGTACTTC. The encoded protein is CASSLRGTEKNIQYF. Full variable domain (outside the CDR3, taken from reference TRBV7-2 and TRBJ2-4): GAGVSQSPSNKVTEKGKDVELRCDPISGHTALYWYRQSLGQGLEFLIYFQGNSAPDKSGLPSDRFSAERTGGSVSTLTIQRTQQEDSAVYLCASSLRGTEKNIQYFGAGTRLSVL.

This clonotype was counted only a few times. The CDR3: CASSFSRASEQYV. The CDR3 nucleotides are TGTGCCAGCAGCTTTTCCAGGGCGAGCGAGCAGTACGTC. The chain couples TRBV13 to TRBJ2-7; the D gene is possibly TRBD1 (5 bases). Germline lookup yields CDR1 PRHDT and CDR2 FYEKMQ (reference sequence). The CDR3 covers 13 residues. Between the trimmed V and J ends, which lost 3 bases and 6 bases, there was a span of 12 bases.

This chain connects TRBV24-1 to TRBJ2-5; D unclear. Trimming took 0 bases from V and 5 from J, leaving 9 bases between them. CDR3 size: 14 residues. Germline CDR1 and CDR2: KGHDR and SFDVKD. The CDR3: CATSDLGRGETQYF. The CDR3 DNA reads TGTGCCACCAGTGATTTGGGCAGAGGCGAGACCCAGTACTTC.

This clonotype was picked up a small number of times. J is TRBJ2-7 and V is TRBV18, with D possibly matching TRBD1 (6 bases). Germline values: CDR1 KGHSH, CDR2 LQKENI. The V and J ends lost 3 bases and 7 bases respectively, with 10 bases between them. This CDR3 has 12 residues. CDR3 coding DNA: TGTGCCAGCTCACCCCAGGGGCGGGAGCAGTACGTC. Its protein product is CASSPQGREQYV.

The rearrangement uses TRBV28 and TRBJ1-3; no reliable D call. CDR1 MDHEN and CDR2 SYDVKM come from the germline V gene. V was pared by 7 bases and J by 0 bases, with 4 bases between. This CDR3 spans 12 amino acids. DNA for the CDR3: TGTGCCAGCAAGGGCTCTGGAAACACCATATATTTT. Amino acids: CASKGSGNTIYF.